The TCR beta chain under discussion was sequenced for a study of blood T cell repertoires in COVID-19. The wider study: Sources were T cells, B-cell-depleted T cells, or PBMCs; the material itself was cDNA or gDNA.

In the authors' workflow: Reference gene primer amplification gave estimated nucleated cell counts. This table comes from immunoSEQ multiplex PCR, and its TCRdb copy is limited to in-frame clones, with some not included. V and J calls and clone size are copied from that table; D and trimming were computed from the DNA. The repertoire holds approximately 280,000 clones, with about 88% as singletons. Those enrolled in Seattle joined during active infection and were followed longitudinally afterward. The CDR3 covers 15 residues. V lost 7 bases, J lost 4 bases, and 17 bases lay in between. Germline CDR1 is SNHLY and CDR2 is FYNNEI.

The chain carries TRBV2 and TRBJ1-3, with D possibly TRBD1 on 5 matching bases. This clonotype originated in a human donor with COVID-19, enrolled during active disease. The donor label of this sample is uncertain. The sample was peripheral blood. The CDR3 protein is CASTGGTQPGNTIYF. In nucleotides, the CDR3 is TGTGCCAGCACTGGGGGGACGCAACCAGGAAACACCATATATTTT. The whole variable domain, remainder taken from reference TRBV2 and TRBJ1-3, is EPEVTQTPSHQVTQMGQEVILRCVPISNHLYFYWYRQILGQKVEFLVSFYNNEISEKSEIFDDQFSVERPDGSNFTLKIRSTKLEDSAMYFCASTGGTQPGNTIYFGEGSWLTVV.